A single sample gave rise to the 28 T cell receptor beta chains below, sequenced in a study of T-cell reconstitution after alpha-beta-depleted transplantation in children. The authors prepared the TCRbeta library with unique molecular identifiers. TCRdb redid the calling of the PCR reads with MiXCR, one entry per CDR3 protein. The repertoire holds around 250,000 distinct CDR3 sequences, approximately 9.8% seen once, with roughly a tenth in the top ten. This sample comprised PBMCs from the stem cell graft donor, obtained from the stem cell graft. The source of these receptors is a human donor who donated a stem cell graft to a child with SCID.

The chain carries TRBV2 and TRBJ2-3; 7 nucleotides align to TRBD1. The CDR3 extends over 13 amino acids. V was clipped by 8 bases and J by 4 bases; unmatched bases: 6. Germline lookup yields CDR1 SNHLY and CDR2 FYNNEI. The CDR3 nucleotides are TGTGCCAGCCGCAGGGGGATGGCAGATACGCAGTATTTT. Its protein is CASRRGMADTQYF. Filled out from reference TRBV2 and TRBJ2-3, the complete variable domain reads EPEVTQTPSHQVTQMGQEVILRCVPISNHLYFYWYRQILGQKVEFLVSFYNNEISEKSEIFDDQFSVERPDGSNFTLKIRSTKLEDSAMYFCASRRGMADTQYFGPGTRLTVL.

The rearrangement links TRBV12-3 or TRBV12-4 to TRBJ2-7, with 10 bases that match TRBD1. The V gene end was trimmed by 6 bases and the J gene end by 3 bases; junction bases not matched to a gene: 5. The CDR3 extends over 14 amino acids. CDR3 sequence: CASSFGQGVYEQYF. CDR3 coding DNA: TGTGCCAGCAGCTTCGGACAGGGGGTCTACGAGCAGTACTTC.

The chain carries TRBV10-2 and TRBJ1-4; possibly TRBD1 for D (5 bases). Germline V gene lookup returns CDR1 WSHSY and CDR2 SAAADI. This CDR3 is built from 14 residues. V gave up 0 bases and J gave up 8 bases, with 10 bases separating them. The CDR3 sequence: CASSESGEGEKLFF. CDR3 bases: TGCGCCAGCAGTGAGTCAGGGGAAGGCGAAAAACTGTTTTTT.

The chain couples TRBV12-3 or TRBV12-4 to TRBJ2-5, with D perhaps matching TRBD1 (6 bases). Trimming shortened V by 7 bases and J by 5 bases, and 11 bases separated the two germline ends. This CDR3 is built from 12 residues. The CDR3 DNA reads TGTGCCAGCACCATTAGGGGGGAGACCCAGTACTTC. Translated, it gives CASTIRGETQYF.

This clonotype was picked up many times. The rearrangement uses TRBV6-2 or TRBV6-3 and TRBJ2-7; unclear D gene. The CDR3 spans 13 residues. With 1 base removed from V and 0 bases from J, the gap between germline ends came to 4 bases. Per germline, CDR1 MNHEY and CDR2 SVGEGT. CDR3 DNA sequence: TGTGCCAGCAGTTACTTCTACTCCTACGAGCAGTACTTC. This encodes CASSYFYSYEQYF.

The chain carries TRBV19 and TRBJ2-3; D uncertain. Per germline, CDR1 LNHDA and CDR2 SQIVND (reference sequence). Trimming pared 3 bases from V and 0 bases from J, leaving 10 bases between. The CDR3 has 15 amino acids. The CDR3 reads CASSMWLDSTDTQYF. The CDR3 nucleotides are TGTGCCAGTAGTATGTGGCTTGATAGCACAGATACGCAGTATTTT. The full variable domain, rest sourced from reference TRBV19 and TRBJ2-3, is DGGITQSPKYLFRKEGQNVTLSCEQNLNHDAMYWYRQDPGQGLRLIYYSQIVNDFQKGDIAEGYSVSREKKESFPLTVTSAQKNPTAFYLCASSMWLDSTDTQYFGPGTRLTVL.

This clonotype occurred a few times. The V call is TRBV27, the J call TRBJ2-7; D assignment may be TRBD1 or TRBD2 (5 bases each). The CDR3 totals 14 residues. V was trimmed by 1 base and J by 5 bases, leaving 12 bases between them. Germline CDR1 and CDR2: MNHEY and SMNVEV (reference sequence). The CDR3: CASSLYGANNEQYF. The CDR3 DNA reads TGTGCCAGCAGTTTATACGGGGCCAACAACGAGCAGTACTTC.

This clonotype was seen more than once but under ten times. This chain connects TRBV9 to TRBJ1-1; D is unclear. The CDR3 runs to 14 residues. Germline CDR1 and CDR2: SGDLS and YYNGEE. Trimming pared 3 bases from V and 3 bases from J, leaving 12 bases between. CDR3 loop: CASSEKIGDTEAFF. The CDR3 nucleotides are TGTGCCAGCAGCGAAAAGATCGGGGACACTGAAGCTTTCTTT.

This clonotype has at least ten counts. The V call is TRBV5-1, the J call TRBJ2-5; 9 positions agree with TRBD1. There are 15 residues in the CDR3. The ends lost 4 bases at V and 2 bases at J; junction bases unmatched: 6. Germline V gene sequence: CDR1 SGHRS, CDR2 YFSETQ. The CDR3 nucleotides read TGCGCCAGCAGCCTATCCGGGACAGGGCAAGAGACCCAGTACTTC. Amino acids: CASSLSGTGQETQYF.

The CDR3 DNA reads TGTGCCAGCAGTACCTTTGTTGGGAGCAATCAGCCCCAGCATTTT. Translation: CASSTFVGSNQPQHF. This chain uses TRBV12-3 or TRBV12-4 with TRBJ1-5, with D hard to call. The CDR3 is 15 amino acids. Trimming pared 5 bases from V and 1 base from J, leaving 12 bases between.

This clonotype was found many times. This chain links TRBV7-8 with TRBJ1-5; TRBD1 agrees at 7 bases. The CDR3 covers 12 residues. Trimming at V came to 6 bases and at J to 4 bases, leaving 0 bases not matched to a gene. CDR1 and CDR2 (germline): SGHVS, FQNEAQ. The DNA for the CDR3 is TGTGCCAGCAGGACAGGGAATCAGCCCCAGCATTTT. Translating gives CASRTGNQPQHF.

The J gene is TRBJ2-1, the V gene TRBV2; 12 bases align to TRBD1. The CDR3 totals 14 residues. Germline V gives CDR1 SNHLY, CDR2 FYNNEI. V shed 6 bases and J 7 bases; nucleotides not matched to a gene: 4. In nucleotides, the CDR3 is TGTGCCAGCAGAGGGACAGGGGGCTGGAATGAGCAGTTCTTC. The encoded protein is CASRGTGGWNEQFF.

This clonotype was seen a handful of times. This chain connects TRBV10-2 to TRBJ1-3; no firm D call. CDR1 is WSHSY, CDR2 SAAADI, per germline. The CDR3 is made up of 13 amino acids. V was trimmed by 0 bases and J by 6 bases, leaving 6 bases between them. The CDR3 spells CASSESGENTIYF. For the CDR3, the DNA is TGCGCCAGCAGTGAGTCGGGCGAAAACACCATATATTTT.

The chain combines TRBV3-1 with TRBJ2-4; D remains ambiguous. Germline-derived CDR1 and CDR2 are LGHDT and YNNKEL (reference sequence). Trimming removed 3 bases at V and 10 bases at J, with 10 bases between. The CDR3 runs 12 residues. CDR3 in amino acids: CASSHRLSIQYF. The CDR3 coding sequence is TGTGCCAGCAGCCACCGGTTGTCTATTCAGTACTTC.

The rearrangement uses TRBV5-1 and TRBJ2-2, with D possibly being TRBD1 (5 bases). V gave up 5 bases and J gave up 0 bases, with 17 bases separating them. The CDR3 has 17 residues. Germline-derived CDR1 and CDR2 are SGHRS and YFSETQ. In DNA, the CDR3 is TGCGCCAGCAGTCCTGGGCTAACAGGCGCGAACACCGGGGAGCTGTTTTTT. Its translation: CASSPGLTGANTGELFF.

J is TRBJ2-7 and V is TRBV5-1; no definite D call. The germline V gene encodes CDR1 SGHRS and CDR2 YFSETQ. V was cut by 1 base and J by 5 bases, with 7 bases left in between. This CDR3 has 12 amino acids. In DNA form, the CDR3 reads TGCGCCAGCAGCTTGTTCCGGGACGAGCAGTACTTC. It encodes CASSLFRDEQYF.

The chain links TRBV24-1 to TRBJ2-3; 8 bases line up with TRBD2. The V gene's germline CDR1 is KGHDR and CDR2 SFDVKD. The CDR3 runs to 16 residues. V was pared by 0 bases and J by 2 bases, with 3 bases of the junction left unmatched. DNA of the CDR3: TGTGCCACCAGTGATTTGAGTAGCGGGGACACAGATACGCAGTATTTT. It specifies CATSDLSSGDTDTQYF.

This chain joins TRBV11-1 and TRBJ2-1; TRBD2 agrees at 11 bases. J lost 5 bases, V lost 2 bases, and 8 bases had no gene match. Looked up from germline, CDR1 is SGHAT and CDR2 is FQDESV (reference sequence). This CDR3 spans 17 amino acids. This CDR3 is CASSLKPSGGLHNEQFF. In DNA form, the CDR3 reads TGTGCCAGCAGCTTAAAGCCTAGCGGGGGGTTACACAATGAGCAGTTCTTC. The entire variable domain, with the rest obtained from reference TRBV11-1 and TRBJ2-1, is as follows: EAEVAQSPRYKITEKSQAVAFWCDPISGHATLYWYRQILGQGPELLVQFQDESVVDDSQLPKDRFSAERLKGVDSTLKIQPAELGDSAMYLCASSLKPSGGLHNEQFFGPGTRLTVL.

CDR3 loop: CASSYAREYYGYTF. The CDR3 DNA sequence: TGTGCCAGCAGTTATGCCCGGGAATACTATGGCTACACCTTC. This chain uses TRBV5-5 with TRBJ1-2; no clear D. V dropped 5 bases and J dropped 3 bases, with 14 bases sitting between them. The CDR3 extends over 14 amino acids. Germline values: CDR1 SGHKS, CDR2 YYEKEE (reference sequence).

This clonotype appeared a single time. The J gene is TRBJ2-7, the V gene TRBV7-8; 10 bases map to TRBD2. V was clipped by 5 bases and J by 0 bases; unmatched bases: 4. The CDR3 contains 15 residues. Germline V lookup: CDR1 SGHVS, CDR2 FQNEAQ. The CDR3 nucleotides are TGTGCCAGCAGCGTCAGCGGGGGGGTCTCCTACGAGCAGTACTTC. Translating it yields CASSVSGGVSYEQYF.

This chain joins TRBV9 and TRBJ2-2; 7 nucleotides match TRBD2. The V segment lost 4 bases and the J segment 1 base; nucleotides outside the gene matches: 7. Germline CDR1 reads SGDLS; CDR2 reads YYNGEE. This CDR3 is built from 16 residues. The chain's CDR3 is CASSTRGGMNTGELFF. CDR3 nucleotides: TGTGCCAGCAGCACACGGGGAGGGATGAACACCGGGGAGCTGTTTTTT.

The CDR3 reads CSAKAFQSQPYEQYF. The CDR3 DNA sequence: TGCAGTGCTAAAGCCTTTCAGAGCCAGCCCTACGAGCAGTACTTC. The chain carries TRBV20-1 and TRBJ2-7; D is ambiguous. V was pared by 4 bases and J by 2 bases, with 18 bases between. There are 15 residues in the CDR3. Germline lookup yields CDR1 DFQATT and CDR2 SNEGSKA (reference sequence).

To note about this clonotype: The CDR3 does not close with the conserved phenylalanine or tryptophan, likely indicating a read error. V is TRBV29-1 and J is TRBJ2-1; D is perhaps TRBD1 (6 bases). Germline V CDR1 and CDR2: SQVTM, ANQGSEA. This CDR3 is 16 amino acids long. V lost 0 bases and J 8 bases, leaving 20 bases between the germline ends. DNA for the CDR3: TGCAGCGTTGAAGACTCCGGGACACCCAAGAGGGATGAGCAGTTCTTA. Translation: CSVEDSGTPKRDEQFL.

The chain joins TRBV5-5 to TRBJ2-4, with D tentatively TRBD2 (6 bases). The germline gives CDR1 SGHKS, CDR2 YYEKEE (reference sequence). V lost 1 base and J 8 bases, leaving 16 bases between the germline ends. The CDR3 is 15 residues long. CDR3 sequence: CASSLRPSVGDIQYF. The CDR3 DNA reads TGTGCCAGCAGCTTGAGACCTAGCGTTGGGGACATTCAGTACTTC. The whole variable domain, remainder taken from reference TRBV5-5 and TRBJ2-4, is DAGVTQSPTHLIKTRGQQVTLRCSPISGHKSVSWYQQVLGQGPQFIFQYYEKEERGRGNFPDRFSARQFPNYSSELNVNALLLGDSALYLCASSLRPSVGDIQYFGAGTRLSVL.

Turning to this clonotype: This may be a read error, as it is one base from a much larger clone. The CDR3 DNA reads as TGCGCCAGCAGCACTAGGGGGCCTCAAACCTACGAGCAGTACTTC. Protein sequence: CASSTRGPQTYEQYF. The V and J genes are TRBV5-1 and TRBJ2-7; 7 bases are a match to TRBD1. The CDR3 has 15 amino acids. Germline values: CDR1 SGHRS, CDR2 YFSETQ. Trimming removed 4 bases from V and 2 bases from J; junction bases left unmatched: 9.

This clonotype was observed a handful of times. The V call is TRBV9, the J call TRBJ2-3; no reliable D call. CDR1 and CDR2 (germline): SGDLS, YYNGEE. This CDR3 has 16 residues. Trimming took 2 bases from V and 0 from J, leaving 13 bases between them. CDR3 sequence (DNA): TGTGCCAGCAGCGTTTTTGACAAATCTAGCACAGATACGCAGTATTTT. This gives the protein CASSVFDKSSTDTQYF.

The chain has TRBV12-5 and TRBJ2-7; D is possibly TRBD1 (6 bases). The CDR3 totals 15 residues. From germline, CDR1 is LGHNT and CDR2 FRNRAP. The V end was cut by 6 bases, the J end by 1 base, with 16 bases between. The chain's CDR3 is CASGSSGEPSYEQYF. For the CDR3, the DNA is TGTGCTAGTGGAAGTTCAGGGGAGCCATCCTACGAGCAGTACTTC.

This rearrangement joins TRBV15 to TRBJ1-3; no firm D call. In germline, CDR1 is LNHNV, CDR2 YYDKDF (reference sequence). The CDR3 loop spans 15 amino acids. V shed 4 bases and J shed 0 bases, with 10 bases lying between them. The CDR3 coding sequence is TGTGCCACCAGCAAGCTACCCTACTCTGGAAACACCATATATTTT. It specifies CATSKLPYSGNTIYF.